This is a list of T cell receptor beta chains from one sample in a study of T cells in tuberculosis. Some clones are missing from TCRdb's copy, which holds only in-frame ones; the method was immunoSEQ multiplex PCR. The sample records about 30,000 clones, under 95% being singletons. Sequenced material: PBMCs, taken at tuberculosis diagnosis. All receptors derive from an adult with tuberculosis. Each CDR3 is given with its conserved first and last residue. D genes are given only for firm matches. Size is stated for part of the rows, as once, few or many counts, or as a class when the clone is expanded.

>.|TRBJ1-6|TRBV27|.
TGTGCCAGCAGTGAGGGCACACTCAATTCACCCCTCCACTTT
CASSEGTLNSPLHF
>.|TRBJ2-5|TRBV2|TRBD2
TGTGCCAGCAGTGGCACCGGGACTAGCGCGGCGGAAGAAAAGCGGGAGACCCAGTACTTC
CASSGTGTSAAEEKRETQYF
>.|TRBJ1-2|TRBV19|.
TGTGCCAGTAGTTCGGACAGTAACTATGGCTACACCTTC
CASSSDSNYGYTF
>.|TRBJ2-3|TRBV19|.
TGTGCCAGTAGCATCCCGGCCTGGGAGTCGGCGCAGTATTTT
CASSIPAWESAQYF
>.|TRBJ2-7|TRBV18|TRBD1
TGTGCCAGCTCACCACCGTTCCCCAGACAGGGTAACGAGCAGTACTTC
CASSPPFPRQGNEQYF
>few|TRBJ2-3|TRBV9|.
TGTGCCAGCAGCGTATCAGTGACTAGCACAGATACGCAGTATTTT
CASSVSVTSTDTQYF
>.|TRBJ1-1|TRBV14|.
TGTGCCAGCAGCCAAGATCCGGTGAACACTGAAGCTTTCTTT
CASSQDPVNTEAFF
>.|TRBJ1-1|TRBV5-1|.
TGCGCCAGCAGCTTGGAGGGGGTAGGGAACACTGAAGCTTTCTTT
CASSLEGVGNTEAFF
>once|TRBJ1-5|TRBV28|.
TGTGCCAGCAGTTTTTTCGGGGTAGGCAATCAGCCCCAGCATTTT
CASSFFGVGNQPQHF
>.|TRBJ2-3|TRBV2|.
TGTGCCAGCAGCCAAAAGGGGGTTACAGATACGCAGTATTTT
CASSQKGVTDTQYF
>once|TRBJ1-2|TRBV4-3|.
TGCGCCAGCAGCCAAGATCCAGCGGGGGGGCGCTCGGGCTACACCTTC
CASSQDPAGGRSGYTF
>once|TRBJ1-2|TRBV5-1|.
TGCGCCAGCCAGGGCTCTCCTAACTATGGCTACACCTTC
CASQGSPNYGYTF
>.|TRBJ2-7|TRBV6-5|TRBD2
TGTGCCAGCAGTCCTTCGCTGCGGGAGGGCTACGAGCAGTACTTC
CASSPSLREGYEQYF
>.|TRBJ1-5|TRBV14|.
TGTGCCAGCAGCGCCGGGGGGGGCAATCAGCCCCAGCATTTT
CASSAGGGNQPQHF
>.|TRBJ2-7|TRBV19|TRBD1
TGTGCCAGTAGTTTGGGACAGGGGGGTTTCTACGAGCAGTACTTC
CASSLGQGGFYEQYF
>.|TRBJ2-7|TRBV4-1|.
TGCGCCAGCAGCCAAGGCGCGGGGCCCTCCTACGAGCAGTACTTC
CASSQGAGPSYEQYF
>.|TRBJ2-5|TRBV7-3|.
TGTGCCAGCAGCTTATCATCCGGGGAGACCCAGTACTTC
CASSLSSGETQYF
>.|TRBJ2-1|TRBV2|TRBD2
TGTGCCAGCAGCCCAAGACTAGCGGGGGGGTACAATGAGCAGTTCTTC
CASSPRLAGGYNEQFF
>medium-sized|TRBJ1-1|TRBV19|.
TGTGCCAGTACCCCGGACCAAGGGGCTAATGAAGCTTTCTTT
CASTPDQGANEAFF
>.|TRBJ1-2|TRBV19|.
TGTGCCAGTAGTATAGTATACGAGAACTATGGCTACACCTTC
CASSIVYENYGYTF
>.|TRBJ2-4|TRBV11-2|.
TGTGCCAGCAGCTTAGGGGCAGGGAAAAACATTCAGTACTTC
CASSLGAGKNIQYF
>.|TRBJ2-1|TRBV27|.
TGTGCCAGCAGTTTATCCGGGTACCCCCCCTACAATGAGCAGTTCTTC
CASSLSGYPPYNEQFF
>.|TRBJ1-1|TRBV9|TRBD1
TGTGCCAGCAGCGCCCGGACAGGGTACACTGAAGCTTTCTTT
CASSARTGYTEAFF
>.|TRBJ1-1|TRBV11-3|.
TGTGCCAGCAGCTTTCGGAGGGGAACTGAAGCTTTCTTT
CASSFRRGTEAFF
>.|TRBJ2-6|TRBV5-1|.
TGCGCCAGCAGCTCCGTGAGGGCCGGGTCTGGGGCCAACGTCCTGACTTTC
CASSSVRAGSGANVLTF
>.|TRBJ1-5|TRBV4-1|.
TGCGCCAGCAGCCAAGTGAAAGGAGGGGTCAGTGGGCCCCAGCATTTT
CASSQVKGGVSGPQHF
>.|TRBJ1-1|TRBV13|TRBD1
TGTGCCAGCAGCCCAACAGGGGAACGTTCAAACGATGTGGTGTACACTGAAGCTTTCTTT
CASSPTGERSNDVVYTEAFF
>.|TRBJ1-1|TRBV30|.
TGTGCCTGGAGTCCAGGGGACATATCGGCTTTCTTT
CAWSPGDISAFF
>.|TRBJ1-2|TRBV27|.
TGTGCCAGCAGTGCCCAGACAGCGACTAACTATGGCTACACCTTC
CASSAQTATNYGYTF
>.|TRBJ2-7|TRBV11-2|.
TGTGCCAGCAGACCGGGACTTCAATCAACGGGGGAGCAGTACTTC
CASRPGLQSTGEQYF
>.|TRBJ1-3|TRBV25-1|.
TGTGCCAGCAGTGATTACAGTAGAACCTCTGGAAACACCATATATTTT
CASSDYSRTSGNTIYF
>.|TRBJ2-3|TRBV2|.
TGTGCCAGCAGTGAACCCAGGGGCGTCACAGATACGCAGTATTTT
CASSEPRGVTDTQYF
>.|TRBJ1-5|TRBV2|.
TGTGCCAGCAGAGGGGTCCATCAGCCCCAGCATTTT
CASRGVHQPQHF
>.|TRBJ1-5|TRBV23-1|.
TGCGCCAGCAGTCAACTCAGACTCAATCAGCCCCAGCATTTT
CASSQLRLNQPQHF
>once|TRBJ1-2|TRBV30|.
TGTGCCTGGAGTGTACAGCTGAGGGTGGATGGCTACACCTTC
CAWSVQLRVDGYTF
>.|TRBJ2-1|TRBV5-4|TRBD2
TGTGCCAGCAGCTTGGTATGGACTAGCGGGAGTTCCCTGGGTGGTGAGCAGTTCTTC
CASSLVWTSGSSLGGEQFF
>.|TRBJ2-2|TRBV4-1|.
TGCGCCAGCAGTACCCAGGGCACCGGGGAGCTGTTTTTT
CASSTQGTGELFF
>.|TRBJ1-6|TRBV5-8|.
TGTGCCAGCAGCCCCGGCAGGGGATACTCACCCCTCCACTTT
CASSPGRGYSPLHF
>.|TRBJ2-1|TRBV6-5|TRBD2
TGTGCCAGCAGTTCCATAGCGGGAGCGGTTGAGCAGTTCTTC
CASSSIAGAVEQFF